This T cell receptor beta chain was captured in a study of blood T cell repertoires in COVID-19. Looking at the study overall: Donors in the United States, Italy and Spain gave samples during acute or convalescent COVID-19. T cells, B-cell-depleted T cells, or PBMCs provided the cDNA or gDNA that served as material.

This CDR3 region has 16 residues. The germline V gene encodes CDR1 MGHRA and CDR2 YSYEKL. J was trimmed by 1 base and V by 2 bases; bases with no gene match: 5. In the study's own analysis: Reference gene primer amplification gave estimated nucleated cell counts. Measured with immunoSEQ multiplex PCR; TCRdb has only the in-frame clones, and not every one. From that table come the V and J calls and clone size; the DNA was used to work out D and trimming. This repertoire shows around 170,000 clones, around four fifths found once; its top ten account for roughly 6.1%. J is TRBJ2-4 and V is TRBV4-1, with 7 bases identical to TRBD2. Sequencing was performed on peripheral blood. The TCR originated in a woman aged 40 to 49 with acute or convalescent COVID-19. CDR3 sequence: CASSQNREVAKNIQYF. CDR3 nucleotide sequence: TGCGCCAGCAGCCAAAACCGGGAGGTGGCCAAAAACATTCAGTACTTC.